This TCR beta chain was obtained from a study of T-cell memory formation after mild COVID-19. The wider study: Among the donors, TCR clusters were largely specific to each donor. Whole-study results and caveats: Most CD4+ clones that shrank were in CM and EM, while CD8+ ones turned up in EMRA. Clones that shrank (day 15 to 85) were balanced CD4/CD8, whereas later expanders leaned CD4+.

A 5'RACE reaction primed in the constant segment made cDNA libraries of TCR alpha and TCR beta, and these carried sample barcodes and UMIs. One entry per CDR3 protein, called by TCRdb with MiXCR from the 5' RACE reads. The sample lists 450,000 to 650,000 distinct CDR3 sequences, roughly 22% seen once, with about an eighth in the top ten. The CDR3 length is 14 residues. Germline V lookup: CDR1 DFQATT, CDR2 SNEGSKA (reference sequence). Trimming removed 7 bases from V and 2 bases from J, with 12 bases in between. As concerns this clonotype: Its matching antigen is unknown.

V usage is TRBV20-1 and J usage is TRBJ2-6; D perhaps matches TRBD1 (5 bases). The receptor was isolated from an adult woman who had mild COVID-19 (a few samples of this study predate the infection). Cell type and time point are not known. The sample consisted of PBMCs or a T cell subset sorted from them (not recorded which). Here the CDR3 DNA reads TGCAGTGTGGGAAGGGGTGCTGGGGCCAACGTCCTGACTTTC. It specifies CSVGRGAGANVLTF.